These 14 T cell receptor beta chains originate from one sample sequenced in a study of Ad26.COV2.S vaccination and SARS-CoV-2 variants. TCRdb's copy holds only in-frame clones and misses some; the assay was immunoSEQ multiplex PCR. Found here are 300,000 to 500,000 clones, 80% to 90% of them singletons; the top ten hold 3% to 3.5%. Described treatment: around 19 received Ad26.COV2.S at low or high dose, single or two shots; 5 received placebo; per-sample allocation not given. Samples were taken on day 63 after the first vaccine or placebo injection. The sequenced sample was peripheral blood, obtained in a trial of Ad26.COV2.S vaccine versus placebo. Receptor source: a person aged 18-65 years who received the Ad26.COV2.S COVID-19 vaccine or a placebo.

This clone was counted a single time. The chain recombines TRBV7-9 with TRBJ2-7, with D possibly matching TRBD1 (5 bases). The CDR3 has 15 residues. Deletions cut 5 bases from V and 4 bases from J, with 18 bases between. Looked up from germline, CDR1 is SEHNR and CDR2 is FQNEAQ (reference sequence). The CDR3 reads CASSRFQGVMYEQYF. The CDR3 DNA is TGTGCCAGCAGCAGATTCCAAGGGGTGATGTACGAGCAGTACTTC.

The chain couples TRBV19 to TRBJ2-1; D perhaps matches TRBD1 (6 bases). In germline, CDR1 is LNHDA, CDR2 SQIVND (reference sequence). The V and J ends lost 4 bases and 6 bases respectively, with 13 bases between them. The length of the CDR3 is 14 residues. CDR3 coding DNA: TGTGCCAGTAGTAGCTCGGGGACATCCAATGAGCAGTTCTTC. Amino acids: CASSSSGTSNEQFF.

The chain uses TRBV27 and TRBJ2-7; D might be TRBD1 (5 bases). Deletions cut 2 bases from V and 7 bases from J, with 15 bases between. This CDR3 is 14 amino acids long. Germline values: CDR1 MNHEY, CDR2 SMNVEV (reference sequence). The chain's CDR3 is CASSLAPGQREQYF. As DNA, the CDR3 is TGTGCCAGCAGTTTAGCTCCAGGGCAGAGAGAGCAGTACTTC.

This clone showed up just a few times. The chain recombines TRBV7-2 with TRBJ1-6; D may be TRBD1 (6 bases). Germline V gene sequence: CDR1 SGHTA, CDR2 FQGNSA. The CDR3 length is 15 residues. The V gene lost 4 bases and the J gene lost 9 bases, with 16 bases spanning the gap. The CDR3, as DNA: TGTGCCAGCAGCTCTAGGATAGGGGGTGGTTCACCCCTCCACTTT. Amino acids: CASSSRIGGGSPLHF.

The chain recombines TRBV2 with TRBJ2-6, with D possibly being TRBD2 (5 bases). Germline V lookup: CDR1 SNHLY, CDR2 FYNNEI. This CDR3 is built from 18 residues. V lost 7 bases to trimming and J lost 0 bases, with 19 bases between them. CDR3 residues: CASNREGRYRSGANVLTF. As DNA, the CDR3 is TGTGCCAGCAACAGAGAGGGCAGGTACCGCTCTGGGGCCAACGTCCTGACTTTC.

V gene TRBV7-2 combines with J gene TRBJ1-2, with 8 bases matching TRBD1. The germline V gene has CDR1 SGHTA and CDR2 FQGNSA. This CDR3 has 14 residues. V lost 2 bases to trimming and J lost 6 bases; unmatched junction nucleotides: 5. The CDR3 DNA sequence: TGTGCCAGCAGCTTACCCAGGGGGCTAGATGGCTACACCTTC. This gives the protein CASSLPRGLDGYTF.

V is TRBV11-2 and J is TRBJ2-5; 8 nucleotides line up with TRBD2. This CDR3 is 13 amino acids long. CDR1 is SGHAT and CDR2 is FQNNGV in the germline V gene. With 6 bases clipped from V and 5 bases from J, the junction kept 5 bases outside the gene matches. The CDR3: CASSKRGWETQYF. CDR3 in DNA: TGTGCCAGCAGTAAGCGGGGGTGGGAGACCCAGTACTTC.

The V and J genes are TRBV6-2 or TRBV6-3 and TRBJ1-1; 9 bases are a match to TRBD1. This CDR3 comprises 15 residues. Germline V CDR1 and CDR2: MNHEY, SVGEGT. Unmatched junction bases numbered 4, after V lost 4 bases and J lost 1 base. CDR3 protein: CASSSTGGGNTEAFF. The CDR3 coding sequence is TGTGCCAGCAGTTCCACAGGGGGCGGGAACACTGAAGCTTTCTTT.

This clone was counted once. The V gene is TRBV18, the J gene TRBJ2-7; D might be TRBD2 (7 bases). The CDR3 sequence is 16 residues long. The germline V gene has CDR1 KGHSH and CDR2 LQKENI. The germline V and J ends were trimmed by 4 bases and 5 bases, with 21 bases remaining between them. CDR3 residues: CASSLRGSGFGNEQYF. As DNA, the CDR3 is TGTGCCAGCTCACTCAGGGGTAGCGGGTTCGGGAACGAGCAGTACTTC.

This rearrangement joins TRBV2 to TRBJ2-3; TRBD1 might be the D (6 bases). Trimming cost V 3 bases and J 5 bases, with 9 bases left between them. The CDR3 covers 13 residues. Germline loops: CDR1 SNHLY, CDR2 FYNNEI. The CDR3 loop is CASSEGARDTQYF. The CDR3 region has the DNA TGTGCCAGCAGTGAGGGGGCGCGAGATACGCAGTATTTT.

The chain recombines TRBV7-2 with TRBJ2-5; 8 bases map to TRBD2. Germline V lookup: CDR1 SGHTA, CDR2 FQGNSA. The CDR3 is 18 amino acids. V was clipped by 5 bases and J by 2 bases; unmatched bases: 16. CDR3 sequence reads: CASSLIRTSQELQETQYF. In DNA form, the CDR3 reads TGTGCCAGCAGCCTTATTCGGACTAGCCAAGAACTTCAAGAGACCCAGTACTTC.

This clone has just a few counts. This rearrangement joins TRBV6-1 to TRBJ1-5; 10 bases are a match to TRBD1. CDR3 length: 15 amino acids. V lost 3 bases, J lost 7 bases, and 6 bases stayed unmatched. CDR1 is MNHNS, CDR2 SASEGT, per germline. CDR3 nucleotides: TGTGCCAGCAGTGACCTGACAGGGGGCAGGCAGCCCCAGCATTTT. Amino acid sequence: CASSDLTGGRQPQHF.

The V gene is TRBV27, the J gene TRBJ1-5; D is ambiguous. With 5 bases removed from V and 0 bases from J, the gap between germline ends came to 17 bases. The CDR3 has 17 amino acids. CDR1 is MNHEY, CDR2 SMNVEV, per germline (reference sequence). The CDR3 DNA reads TGTGCCAGCAGTCCATTTTCGACGGGGTTTAGCAATCAGCCCCAGCATTTT. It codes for CASSPFSTGFSNQPQHF.

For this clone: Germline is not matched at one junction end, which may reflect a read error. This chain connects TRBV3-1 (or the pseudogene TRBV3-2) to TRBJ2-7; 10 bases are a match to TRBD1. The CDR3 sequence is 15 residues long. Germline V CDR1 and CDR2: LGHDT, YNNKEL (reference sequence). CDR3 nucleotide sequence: TGTGCCAGCAGCCAAGGGACAGGGGGTTCCTCCGAGCAGTACTTC. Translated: CASSQGTGGSSEQYF.